These 29 T cell receptor beta chains were all obtained from the same sample, sequenced in a study of blood T cell repertoires in COVID-19. Sequencing used immunoSEQ multiplex PCR; TCRdb keeps in-frame clones, though not all of them. The sample yields about 300,000 clones, about 83% seen once. What was sequenced was peripheral blood. The receptors originated from a woman between 45 and 60 years old with acute or convalescent COVID-19.

This clone appeared a few times. The CDR3 region has the DNA TGTGCCAGACCCATCCGGGAGACCCAGTACTTC. Its protein is CARPIRETQYF. This rearrangement joins TRBV6-8 to TRBJ2-5; no clear D. Between the trimmed V and J ends, which lost 9 bases and 5 bases, there was a span of 10 bases. The CDR3 is 11 residues long. The germline gives CDR1 MNHGY, CDR2 SAAAGT.

This sequence joins TRBV27 and TRBJ2-2; 14 bases are a match to TRBD2. The CDR3 contains 15 residues. CDR1 and CDR2 from the germline V gene are MNHEY and SMNVEV (reference sequence). The junction had 0 bases not matched to a gene; V was cut back by 5 bases and J by 4 bases. The CDR3 reads CASSGLAGGTGELFF. For the CDR3, the DNA is TGTGCCAGCAGTGGACTAGCGGGAGGCACCGGGGAGCTGTTTTTT.

The J gene is TRBJ2-2, the V gene TRBV3-1 (or the pseudogene TRBV3-2); D is unclear. Deletions cut 1 base from V and 3 bases from J, with 12 bases between. The CDR3 is 16 residues long. Germline CDR1 reads LGHDT; CDR2 reads YNNKEL (reference sequence). CDR3 in amino acids: CASSQAERFDTGELFF. The DNA for the CDR3 is TGTGCCAGCAGCCAAGCGGAGCGATTCGACACCGGGGAGCTGTTTTTT.

This clone was detected only once. This sequence joins TRBV4-1 and TRBJ2-6; a possible D gene is TRBD1 (5 bases). Germline CDR1 reads MGHRA; CDR2 reads YSYEKL. There are 17 residues in the CDR3. V dropped 4 bases and J dropped 0 bases, with 13 bases sitting between them. Written as DNA, the CDR3 is TGCGCCAGCAGCCGCTCCGACACAGGCTCTGGGGCCAACGTCCTGACTTTC. It codes for CASSRSDTGSGANVLTF.

The J gene is TRBJ1-6, the V gene TRBV4-1, with D possibly matching TRBD1 (6 bases). Germline V CDR1 and CDR2: MGHRA, YSYEKL. CDR3 length equals 16 residues. The ends were cut back, 4 bases at V and 8 bases at J, with 18 bases in the middle. The DNA for the CDR3 is TGCGCCAGCAGCCTGGCCAGGCAGGGGAGCCATTCACCCCTCCACTTT. Translated: CASSLARQGSHSPLHF.

V usage is TRBV7-9 and J usage is TRBJ2-7, with D unclear. CDR1 SEHNR and CDR2 FQNEAQ come from the germline V gene (reference sequence). This CDR3 is built from 14 residues. V lost 2 bases, J lost 6 bases, and 14 bases lay in between. DNA of the CDR3: TGTGCCAGCAGCTTATCCTATACCTCCGGCGAGCAGTACGTC. This translates into CASSLSYTSGEQYV.

The rearrangement links TRBV7-2 to TRBJ2-5; 7 bases map to TRBD1. V shed 5 bases and J 5 bases; nucleotides not matched to a gene: 5. Germline CDR1 and CDR2: SGHTA and FQGNSA. The CDR3 length is 13 residues. CDR3 region: CASSPGQLETQYF. The CDR3 DNA is TGTGCCAGCAGCCCGGGACAGTTGGAGACCCAGTACTTC.

The rearrangement joins TRBV18 to TRBJ1-5; 8 bases line up with TRBD1. V dropped 3 bases and J dropped 3; count of bases not matched to a gene: 7. The germline V gene has CDR1 KGHSH and CDR2 LQKENI. The CDR3 is 16 amino acids. CDR3 sequence: CASSPVAGGLNQPQHF. CDR3 nucleotides: TGTGCCAGCTCACCGGTCGCAGGGGGCCTCAATCAGCCCCAGCATTTT.

CDR3 in amino acids: CASSLTGAWDTEAFF. In DNA, the CDR3 is TGTGCCAGCAGCCTCACAGGGGCGTGGGACACTGAAGCTTTCTTT. The rearrangement joins TRBV7-2 to TRBJ1-1; 7 bases match TRBD1. The CDR3 has 15 residues. After removal of 5 bases from V and 3 bases from J, the junction contained 9 bases not matched to a gene. Looked up from germline, CDR1 is SGHTA and CDR2 is FQGNSA.

The V call is TRBV9, the J call TRBJ2-5; unclear D gene. CDR1 SGDLS and CDR2 YYNGEE come from the germline V gene. CDR3 size: 12 residues. Trimming shortened V by 0 bases and J by 3 bases, and 3 bases separated the two germline ends. Written as DNA, the CDR3 is TGTGCCAGCAGCGTAGTAGAAGAGACCCAGTACTTC. This translates into CASSVVEETQYF.

The chain is built from TRBV25-1 and TRBJ2-7, with a weak D call TRBD2 (5 bases). The CDR3 consists of 12 residues. Looked up from germline, CDR1 is MGHDK and CDR2 is SYGVNS. V shed 8 bases and J shed 7 bases, with 15 bases lying between them. This chain's CDR3 is CASAGGSREQYF. CDR3 in DNA: TGTGCCAGCGCAGGAGGTTCGCGGGAGCAGTACTTC.

This chain joins TRBV4-3 and TRBJ1-2; D is perhaps TRBD1 (6 bases). This CDR3 is built from 14 residues. From germline, CDR1 is LGHNA and CDR2 YSLEER. V dropped 4 bases and J dropped 3 bases, with 12 bases sitting between them. CDR3 in DNA: TGCGCCAGCAGCCTCGAAGGGGGTGACTATGGCTACACCTTC. Its translation: CASSLEGGDYGYTF.

The chain combines TRBV7-8 with TRBJ1-5; TRBD1 aligns across 12 bases. The CDR3 has 18 amino acids. Germline CDR1 is SGHVS and CDR2 is FQNEAQ. V shed 8 bases and J 2 bases; nucleotides not matched to a gene: 13. The CDR3 loop is CASSPRDRGLDGNQPQHF. In DNA form, the CDR3 reads TGTGCCAGCTCCCCCCGGGACAGGGGGCTGGACGGCAATCAGCCCCAGCATTTT.

This sequence joins TRBV2 and TRBJ1-2; 9 bases are a match to TRBD1. The CDR3 has 14 amino acids. Germline values: CDR1 SNHLY, CDR2 FYNNEI. The ends lost 6 bases at V and 4 bases at J; junction bases unmatched: 6. CDR3 region: CASRATGGGYGYTF. Written as DNA, the CDR3 is TGTGCCAGCAGGGCGACAGGGGGGGGCTATGGCTACACCTTC.

This clone was detected a few times. The chain joins TRBV7-2 to TRBJ1-2; 7 bases match TRBD1. J was trimmed by 4 bases and V by 3 bases; bases with no gene match: 2. The CDR3 consists of 13 residues. In germline, CDR1 is SGHTA, CDR2 FQGNSA. CDR3 DNA: TGTGCCAGCAGCTTGGACAGGAGCTATGGCTACACCTTC. It specifies CASSLDRSYGYTF.

The chain couples TRBV5-1 to TRBJ1-1; maybe TRBD1 (5 bases). V was trimmed by 1 base and J by 1 base, leaving 8 bases between them. The CDR3 totals 14 residues. Germline loops: CDR1 SGHRS, CDR2 YFSETQ. The CDR3 sequence is CASSLQGSNTEAFF. The CDR3 nucleotides read TGCGCCAGCAGCTTGCAGGGTTCGAACACTGAAGCTTTCTTT.

The rearrangement joins TRBV6-2 or TRBV6-3 to TRBJ1-1; D is unresolved. V lost 2 bases and J lost 0, with 7 bases in between. Germline values: CDR1 MNHEY, CDR2 SVGEGT. The CDR3 extends over 14 amino acids. The CDR3 spells CASSYGLMNTEAFF. The CDR3 DNA follows: TGTGCCAGCAGTTACGGACTGATGAACACTGAAGCTTTCTTT.

This clone came up a few times. This chain joins TRBV5-8 and TRBJ1-5; TRBD1 agrees at 9 bases. CDR1 and CDR2 (germline): SGHTS, YDEGEE. Trimming removed 5 bases from V and 4 bases from J; junction bases left unmatched: 4. This CDR3 has 14 residues. CDR3 region: CASSQQGANQPQHF. The CDR3 coding sequence is TGTGCCAGCAGTCAACAGGGGGCTAATCAGCCCCAGCATTTT.

The rearrangement joins TRBV18 to TRBJ2-2, with D perhaps TRBD2 (6 bases). Trimming pared 3 bases from V and 0 bases from J, leaving 11 bases between. The CDR3 sequence is 16 residues long. Per the germline V gene, CDR1 is KGHSH and CDR2 is LQKENI. In nucleotides, the CDR3 is TGTGCCAGCTCACCGGAGCGGGCTACGAACACCGGGGAGCTGTTTTTT. Protein product: CASSPERATNTGELFF.

This clone was seen a few times. The gene calls are TRBV30 and TRBJ2-1; 9 nucleotides line up with TRBD1. The J segment lost 6 bases and the V segment lost 5 bases, leaving 2 bases of the junction unmatched. The germline V gene encodes CDR1 GTSNPN and CDR2 SVGIG (reference sequence). This CDR3 contains 12 residues. In nucleotides, the CDR3 is TGTGCCTGGGGACAGGGGTCCAATGAGCAGTTCTTC. It is translated as CAWGQGSNEQFF.

The V call is TRBV6-2 or TRBV6-3, the J call TRBJ1-4; TRBD1 matches 7 bases. This CDR3 has 13 amino acids. Germline loops: CDR1 MNHEY, CDR2 SVGEGT. V lost 6 bases, J lost 6 bases, and 4 bases stayed unmatched. The CDR3: CASSSTGHEKLFF. In nucleotides, the CDR3 is TGTGCCAGCAGCTCGACAGGGCATGAAAAACTGTTTTTT.

The J gene is TRBJ2-3, the V gene TRBV5-5, with D unresolved. Trimming removed 2 bases from V and 0 bases from J, with 4 bases in between. CDR3 length equals 13 residues. The germline V gene has CDR1 SGHKS and CDR2 YYEKEE (reference sequence). DNA for the CDR3: TGTGCCAGCAGCTTATATAGCACAGATACGCAGTATTTT. Translating it yields CASSLYSTDTQYF.

This chain joins TRBV19 and TRBJ1-5; TRBD1 aligns across 8 bases. This CDR3 has 13 residues. Germline V gene sequence: CDR1 LNHDA, CDR2 SQIVND (reference sequence). V lost 5 bases and J lost 16; bases outside the gene matches: 13. This CDR3 reads CASSLQQGGHPHF. CDR3 sequence (DNA): TGTGCCAGTAGTCTCCAACAGGGGGGCCATCCCCATTTT.

The V and J genes are TRBV11-2 and TRBJ2-1; TRBD2 aligns across 11 bases. Germline V CDR1 and CDR2: SGHAT, FQNNGV. The CDR3 extends over 15 amino acids. Losses at the gene ends were 4 bases for V and 7 bases for J; bases not matched to a gene: 6. CDR3 loop: CASSYIAGGRNEQFF. Written as DNA, the CDR3 is TGTGCCAGCAGCTATATAGCGGGGGGGCGGAATGAGCAGTTCTTC.

The chain joins TRBV10-3 to TRBJ1-2; the match to TRBD1 covers 9 bases. This CDR3 contains 13 residues. The germline CDR1 and CDR2 sequences are ENHRY and SYGVKD. V dropped 7 bases and J dropped 5; count of bases not matched to a gene: 5. The DNA of the CDR3 is TGTGCCATCAACGCCGGACAGGGGTATGGCTACACCTTC. Its protein is CAINAGQGYGYTF.

The chain couples TRBV24-1 to TRBJ1-3; tentative D call: TRBD1 (5 bases). CDR3 length: 14 residues. The germline V gene encodes CDR1 KGHDR and CDR2 SFDVKD. Trimming shortened V by 9 bases and J by 0 bases, and 11 bases separated the two germline ends. In DNA form, the CDR3 reads TGTGCCACCTCGGGGGATTTCTCTGGAAACACCATATATTTT. This encodes CATSGDFSGNTIYF.

This chain uses TRBV10-3 with TRBJ2-5; maybe TRBD2 (7 bases). Between the trimmed V and J ends, which lost 0 bases and 1 base, there was a span of 15 bases. CDR3 size: 17 residues. The germline CDR1 and CDR2 sequences are ENHRY and SYGVKD. CDR3 sequence: CAISESKGGPLQETQYF. The CDR3 DNA is TGTGCCATCAGTGAGTCAAAGGGGGGGCCGCTCCAAGAGACCCAGTACTTC.

V gene TRBV5-6 combines with J gene TRBJ2-3; 7 bases match TRBD2. Germline V gives CDR1 SGHDT, CDR2 YYEEEE. CDR3 length: 15 residues. Trimming at V came to 4 bases and at J to 2 bases, leaving 7 bases not matched to a gene. The CDR3 loop is CASSPKSGATDTQYF. CDR3 in DNA: TGTGCCAGCAGCCCTAAGAGCGGGGCCACAGATACGCAGTATTTT.

The chain combines TRBV11-1 with TRBJ1-5, with D possibly TRBD1 on 5 matching bases. The germline CDR1 and CDR2 sequences are SGHAT and FQDESV (reference sequence). V lost 2 bases and J lost 6, with 8 bases in between. CDR3 length equals 13 residues. This CDR3 reads CASSLQGSQPQHF. The CDR3 nucleotides are TGTGCCAGCAGCTTACAGGGCAGTCAGCCCCAGCATTTT.